These 6 T cell receptor beta chains share one sample of origin, sequenced in a study of blood T cell repertoires in COVID-19. This table comes from immunoSEQ multiplex PCR, and its TCRdb copy is limited to in-frame clones, with some not included. The sample has approximately 110,000 clones; about 90% are singletons. The sequencing sample was made of peripheral blood. The source is a woman between 50 and 59 years old with active or convalescent COVID-19.

The V gene is TRBV9, the J gene TRBJ2-1; 12 bases fit TRBD2. The CDR3 totals 19 residues. V lost 4 bases to trimming and J lost 4 bases; unmatched junction nucleotides: 15. CDR1 SGDLS and CDR2 YYNGEE come from the germline V gene. The CDR3 here is CASSSRTSGAEDAYNEQFF. CDR3 coding DNA: TGTGCCAGCAGCTCACGGACTAGCGGGGCAGAGGATGCGTACAATGAGCAGTTCTTC.

The chain has TRBV5-8 and TRBJ2-7; tentative D call: TRBD2 (5 bases). The ends were cut back, 7 bases at V and 3 bases at J, with 20 bases in the middle. CDR1 is SGHTS, CDR2 YDEGEE, per germline. CDR3 size: 15 residues. This CDR3 is CASDHPPDSYYEQYF. The CDR3 coding sequence is TGTGCCAGCGACCACCCCCCGGACTCCTACTACGAGCAGTACTTC.

V usage is TRBV7-9 and J usage is TRBJ2-1, with 15 nucleotides matching TRBD2. CDR1 and CDR2 (germline): SEHNR, FQNEAQ (reference sequence). The CDR3 loop spans 18 amino acids. With V trimmed by 5 bases and J by 7 bases, 12 bases remained unmatched. This chain's CDR3 is CASSQPIRGTSGRNEQFF. CDR3 DNA: TGTGCCAGCAGCCAACCAATCCGCGGGACTAGCGGGAGGAATGAGCAGTTCTTC.

This clone turned up a few times. The DNA for the CDR3 is TGTGCCAGCAGTGAGGAGGAAGTGAACACTGAAGCTTTCTTT. Its protein is CASSEEEVNTEAFF. The chain links TRBV6-1 to TRBJ1-1, with D hard to call. The CDR3 covers 14 residues. V lost 3 bases to trimming and J lost 0 bases, with 8 bases between them. CDR1 and CDR2 from the germline V gene are MNHNS and SASEGT.

The chain joins TRBV7-8 to TRBJ2-1, with TRBD2 identical over 15 bases. CDR1 is SGHVS and CDR2 is FQNEAQ in the germline V gene. CDR3 length equals 17 residues. Trimming removed 5 bases from V and 3 bases from J; junction bases left unmatched: 5. CDR3 in amino acids: CASSPRTSGRVYNEQFF. The CDR3 DNA follows: TGTGCCAGCAGCCCCCGGACTAGCGGGAGGGTCTACAATGAGCAGTTCTTC.

This clone was counted a single time. The chain has TRBV6-5 and TRBJ2-2, with D uncertain. Trimming took 4 bases from V and 5 from J, leaving 11 bases between them. The CDR3 spans 14 residues. The germline V gene encodes CDR1 MNHEY and CDR2 SVGAGI. The CDR3 here is CASSSFSVTGELFF. The DNA for the CDR3 is TGTGCCAGCAGTTCCTTTAGTGTTACCGGGGAGCTGTTTTTT.